The sequence of this T cell receptor (beta chain) was determined in a study of T-cell memory formation after mild COVID-19 (dated by TCRdb to the early 2020s). A note on the overall study: TCR sequence clusters from the two donors were largely donor specific. The cohort was made up of two young adult volunteers, one female and one male, who were previously healthy. Longitudinal TCRalpha and TCRbeta repertoire sequencing tracked T-cell clones expanding and contracting after mild COVID-19 in a couple of donors. On the study overall, not on this receptor specifically: Contracting CD4+ clones were located mainly in the CM and EM memory subsets, whereas CD8+ clones were found to be enriched in EMRA. Whether the second-wave clones peaking on day 37 were SARS-CoV-2 specific was not confirmed. Only two mild cases were covered by the study, and larger cohorts that include severe cases with pre-infection samples were considered necessary. From day 15 to 85, contracting clones showed balanced CD4/CD8 phenotypes, whereas a second wave of clones that expanded from day 15 to 37 leaned towards CD4+. Some responding clones were detected in pre-infection memory, suggesting pre-existing cross-reactive memory T cells joined the SARS-CoV-2 response.

From the cysteine through the phenylalanine, the CDR3 covers 13 amino acids. Only the CDR3 DNA is retained, 39 bases long and in frame from the first base. V and J are truncated by 1 base and 9 bases respectively, leaving an intervening sequence of 13 bases. The germline V gene encodes CDR1 DFQATT and CDR2 SNEGSKA (reference sequence). The run used an Illumina NovaSeq 6000. TCRalpha and TCRbeta cDNA libraries were built by 5'RACE with constant-segment primers, adding sample barcodes and unique molecular identifiers. Trizol reagent was used to extract RNA from every sample. Libraries were amplified in two PCR steps, with a second sample barcode and Illumina TruSeq adapters added in the second step. Sequencing of the libraries was done on an Illumina NovaSeq, producing 2 x 150 bp paired-end reads. The source study handled its data this way. Demultiplexing of reads and collapsing into UMI-guided consensus sequences were performed with migec v1.2.7. Using mixcr v2.1.11, UMI consensuses were aligned to TRA and TRB V and J templates and then assembled into clonotypes. A clonotype was counted as expanded or contracted only if both edgeR and NoisET called the change significant, with noise models trained on biological replicates. For edgeR calls, a false discovery rate-adjusted p below 0.01 and a log2 fold-change threshold of 1 were applied. As an exploratory analysis of dynamics, PCA with hierarchical clustering was applied to max-normalized trajectories of the 1000 most abundant clonotypes. Each responding clone was given a CD4 or CD8 phenotype based on the CD4+ and CD8+ repertoires, which had been sequenced separately. TCRdb handled the public reads itself, with Q25 trimming in fastp and clone calling in MiXCR, and kept productive beta chains. Rows are unified per CDR3 protein, each entry keeping the most common DNA and genes. The V and J calls were determined by TCRdb, not by the authors. For this sample there are about half a million distinct CDR3 sequences; roughly 18% appear just once. About 12% of the sample is taken by the ten largest.

Details on this clonotype: The clone's antigen remains unknown. No base quality values were provided; no much bigger clone lies one nucleotide off.

PBMCs were isolated by Ficoll-Paque density gradient centrifugation. Recombination connected TRBV20-1 to TRBJ2-1; TRBD2 could be the D gene, as 6 bases match. The material sequenced was PBMCs or a T cell subset sorted from them (not recorded which). This TCR was sampled from an adult woman who had mild COVID-19 (a few samples of this study predate the infection). The sample titles of this study are shuffled in the database, so cell type and time point are left out; the donor was told from shared clones. The CDR3 here reads CSARGASGPEQFF. The nucleotide sequence reads as follows: TGCAGTGCTAGAGGGGCCAGCGGGCCTGAGCAGTTCTTC.